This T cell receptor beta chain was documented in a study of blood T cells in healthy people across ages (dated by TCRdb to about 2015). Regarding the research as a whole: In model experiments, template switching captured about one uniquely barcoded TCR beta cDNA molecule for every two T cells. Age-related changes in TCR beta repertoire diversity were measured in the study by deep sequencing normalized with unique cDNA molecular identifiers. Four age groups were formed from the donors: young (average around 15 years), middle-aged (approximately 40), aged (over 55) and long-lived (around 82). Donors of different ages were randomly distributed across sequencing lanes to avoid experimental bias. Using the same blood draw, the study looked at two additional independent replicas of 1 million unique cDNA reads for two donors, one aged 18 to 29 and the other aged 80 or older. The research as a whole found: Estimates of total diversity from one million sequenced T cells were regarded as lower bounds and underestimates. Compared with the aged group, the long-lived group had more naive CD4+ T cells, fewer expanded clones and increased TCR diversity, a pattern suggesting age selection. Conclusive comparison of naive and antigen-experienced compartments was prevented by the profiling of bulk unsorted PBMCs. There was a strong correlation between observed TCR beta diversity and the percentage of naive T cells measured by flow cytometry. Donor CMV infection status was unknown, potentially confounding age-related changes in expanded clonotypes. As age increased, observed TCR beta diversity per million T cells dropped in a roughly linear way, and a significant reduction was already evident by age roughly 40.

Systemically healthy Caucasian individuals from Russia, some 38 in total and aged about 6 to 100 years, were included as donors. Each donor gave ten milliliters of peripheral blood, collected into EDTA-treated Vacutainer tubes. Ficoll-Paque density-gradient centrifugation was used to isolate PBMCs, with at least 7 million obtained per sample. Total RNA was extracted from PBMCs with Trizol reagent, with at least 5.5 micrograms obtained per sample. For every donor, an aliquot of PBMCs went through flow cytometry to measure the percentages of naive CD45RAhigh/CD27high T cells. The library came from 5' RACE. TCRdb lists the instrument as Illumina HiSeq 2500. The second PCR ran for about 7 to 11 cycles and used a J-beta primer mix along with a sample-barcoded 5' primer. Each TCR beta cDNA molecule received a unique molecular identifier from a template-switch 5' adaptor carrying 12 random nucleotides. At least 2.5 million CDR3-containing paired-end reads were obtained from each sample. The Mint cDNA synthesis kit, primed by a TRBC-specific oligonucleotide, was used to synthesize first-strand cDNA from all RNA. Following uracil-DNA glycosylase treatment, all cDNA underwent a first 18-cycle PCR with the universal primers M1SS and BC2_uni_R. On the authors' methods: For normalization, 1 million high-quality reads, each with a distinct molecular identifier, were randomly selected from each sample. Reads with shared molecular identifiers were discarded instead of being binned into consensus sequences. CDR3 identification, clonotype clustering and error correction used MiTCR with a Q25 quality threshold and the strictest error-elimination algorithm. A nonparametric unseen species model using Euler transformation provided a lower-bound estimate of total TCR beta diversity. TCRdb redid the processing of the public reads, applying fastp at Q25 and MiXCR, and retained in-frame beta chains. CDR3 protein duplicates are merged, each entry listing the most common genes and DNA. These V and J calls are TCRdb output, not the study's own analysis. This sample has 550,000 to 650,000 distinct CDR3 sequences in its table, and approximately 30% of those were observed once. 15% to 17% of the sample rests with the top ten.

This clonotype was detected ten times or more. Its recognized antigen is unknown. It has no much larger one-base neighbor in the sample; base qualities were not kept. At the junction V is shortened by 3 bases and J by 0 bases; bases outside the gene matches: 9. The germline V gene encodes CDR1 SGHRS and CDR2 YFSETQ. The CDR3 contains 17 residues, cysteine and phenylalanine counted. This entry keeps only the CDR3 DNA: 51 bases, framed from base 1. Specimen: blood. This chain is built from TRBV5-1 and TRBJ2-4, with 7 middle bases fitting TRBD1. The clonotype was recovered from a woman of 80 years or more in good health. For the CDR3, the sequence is CASSYDRGQLAKNIQYF. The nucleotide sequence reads TGCGCCAGCAGCTACGACCGGGGACAGCTAGCCAAAAACATTCAGTACTTC.